Listed here are 21 T cell receptor beta chains from one sample, sequenced in a study of cytomegalovirus exposure and HLA in healthy donors. The PCR contained 60 Vbeta and 13 Jbeta primers. The data were produced by immunoSEQ multiplex PCR, yet TCRdb's version contains in-frame clones alone and is incomplete. The top ten hold about 0.22% of the sample, which has a few hundred thousand clones, roughly four fifths seen once. The sample consisted of PBMCs. The receptors were sampled from a girl aged 2 to 10 in good health and CMV-seronegative.

The chain combines TRBV18 with TRBJ2-3, with 10 bases identical to TRBD2. The CDR3 contains 19 residues. Germline-derived CDR1 and CDR2 are KGHSH and LQKENI. The junction had 13 bases not matched to a gene; V was cut back by 4 bases and J by 0 bases. The CDR3 here is CASSLTVRTSGFSTDTQYF. In DNA, the CDR3 is TGTGCCAGCTCACTGACAGTTAGGACTAGCGGCTTTAGCACAGATACGCAGTATTTT. Looking up the rest from reference TRBV18 and TRBJ2-3 gives the full variable domain: NAGVMQNPRHLVRRRGQEARLRCSPMKGHSHVYWYRQLPEEGLKFMVYLQKENIIDESGMPKERFSAEFPKEGPSILRIQQVVRGDSAAYFCASSLTVRTSGFSTDTQYFGPGTRLTVL.

The V call is TRBV19, the J call TRBJ1-5; 8 positions match TRBD1. The CDR3 spans 16 residues. Per the germline V gene, CDR1 is LNHDA and CDR2 is SQIVND (reference sequence). V shed 4 bases and J 4 bases; nucleotides not matched to a gene: 9. The CDR3 protein is CASSTSGGGGNQPQHF. Written as DNA, the CDR3 is TGTGCCAGTAGTACCTCAGGGGGCGGAGGAAATCAGCCCCAGCATTTT.

The CDR3 nucleotides read TGCGCCAGCAGAACAGGGGGCAACGGGGCCAACGTCCTGACTTTC. Translating it yields CASRTGGNGANVLTF. V is TRBV5-1 and J is TRBJ2-6; 9 positions agree with TRBD1. From germline, CDR1 is SGHRS and CDR2 YFSETQ. The J segment lost 4 bases and the V segment lost 5 bases, leaving 4 bases of the junction unmatched. There are 15 residues in the CDR3.

This clone is a singleton in its sample. The chain uses TRBV5-6 and TRBJ2-5; D might be TRBD1 (5 bases). The germline gives CDR1 SGHDT, CDR2 YYEEEE. The V end lost 2 bases, the J end lost 4 bases, and 18 bases lay between the germline ends. The CDR3 has 16 residues. For the CDR3, the DNA is TGTGCCAGCAGCTTTTGGTCAGGGCACGGGCGAGAGACCCAGTACTTC. It encodes CASSFWSGHGRETQYF. Supplemented by reference TRBV5-6 and TRBJ2-5, the full variable domain reads DAGVTQSPTHLIKTRGQQVTLRCSPKSGHDTVSWYQQALGQGPQFIFQYYEEEERQRGNFPDRFSGHQFPNYSSELNVNALLLGDSALYLCASSFWSGHGRETQYFGPGTRLLVL.

The chain uses TRBV19 and TRBJ1-2; D is unresolved. CDR1 is LNHDA and CDR2 is SQIVND in the germline V gene (reference sequence). Trimming left V 1 base short and J 5 bases short, with 14 bases between. This CDR3 region has 15 residues. As DNA, the CDR3 is TGTGCCAGTAGTATAGGAGGGTGGACGTTGTATGGCTACACCTTC. This encodes CASSIGGWTLYGYTF.

The J gene is TRBJ2-7, the V gene TRBV5-1; D might be TRBD1 (6 bases). The CDR3 totals 13 residues. CDR1 SGHRS and CDR2 YFSETQ come from the germline V gene. Trimming pared 4 bases from V and 4 bases from J, leaving 12 bases between. CDR3 coding DNA: TGCGCCAGCAGCCGGCGACAGGAGTACGAGCAGTACTTC. It yields the protein CASSRRQEYEQYF.

The gene calls are TRBV19 and TRBJ2-1; the match to TRBD2 covers 9 bases. The V segment lost 5 bases and the J segment 7 bases; nucleotides outside the gene matches: 3. Germline CDR1 is LNHDA and CDR2 is SQIVND (reference sequence). CDR3 length: 13 amino acids. In nucleotides, the CDR3 is TGTGCCAGTAGTTCCGGACTAGCGAATGAGCAGTTCTTC. Residues: CASSSGLANEQFF.

The chain employs TRBV27 and TRBJ2-1; 10 positions agree with TRBD2. With V trimmed by 6 bases and J by 8 bases, 13 bases remained unmatched. Germline-derived CDR1 and CDR2 are MNHEY and SMNVEV (reference sequence). The CDR3 contains 16 residues. The CDR3 protein is CASRKGGRLAGDEQFF. The CDR3 DNA sequence: TGTGCCAGCAGAAAAGGGGGAAGACTAGCGGGCGATGAGCAGTTCTTC.

This chain connects TRBV6-5 to TRBJ1-2; D possibly corresponds to TRBD1 (5 bases). Germline assignment: CDR1 MNHEY and CDR2 SVGAGI. V lost 0 bases and J lost 6, with 11 bases in between. This CDR3 spans 14 amino acids. CDR3 sequence: CASSYSGVVDGYTF. CDR3 nucleotide sequence: TGTGCCAGCAGTTACTCAGGGGTCGTAGATGGCTACACCTTC.

The CDR3 loop reads CASSFGLVGTDTQYF. Written as DNA, the CDR3 is TGTGCCAGCAGCTTCGGACTAGTGGGCACAGATACGCAGTATTTT. The chain carries TRBV7-3 and TRBJ2-3; the match to TRBD2 covers 7 bases. V trimming: 3 bases; J trimming: 1 base; junction bases outside the gene matches: 4. The CDR3 is made up of 15 amino acids. The germline V gene has CDR1 SGHTA and CDR2 FQGTGA.

This sequence joins TRBV28 and TRBJ1-3; 9 bases map to TRBD1. This CDR3 contains 16 residues. Germline V CDR1 and CDR2: MDHEN, SYDVKM. V trimming: 3 bases; J trimming: 0 bases; junction bases outside the gene matches: 3. The CDR3 loop is CASSFPGQGSGNTIYF. The DNA for the CDR3 is TGTGCCAGCAGTTTCCCGGGACAGGGCTCTGGAAACACCATATATTTT.

The rearrangement links TRBV7-7 to TRBJ2-7, with 8 positions matching TRBD1. Germline V gives CDR1 SSHAT, CDR2 FNYEAQ (reference sequence). With 5 bases clipped from V and 6 bases from J, the junction kept 6 bases outside the gene matches. CDR3 size: 13 residues. The CDR3 region is CASSPDRGVEQYF. The CDR3 DNA is TGTGCCAGCAGCCCCGACAGGGGAGTCGAGCAGTACTTC.

This sequence joins TRBV6-6 and TRBJ2-7, with D possibly matching TRBD1 (5 bases). This CDR3 region has 12 residues. Looked up from germline, CDR1 is MNHNY and CDR2 is SVGAGI (reference sequence). Trimming shortened V by 10 bases and J by 4 bases, and 14 bases separated the two germline ends. CDR3 sequence reads: CATQGSRYEQYF. CDR3 coding DNA: TGTGCCACCCAGGGATCTCGGTACGAGCAGTACTTC.

The chain carries TRBV6-5 and TRBJ2-7; possibly TRBD1 for D (5 bases). The CDR3 has 14 amino acids. V lost 1 base and J 1 base, leaving 8 bases between the germline ends. The germline V gene has CDR1 MNHEY and CDR2 SVGAGI. This CDR3 is CASSYWQGSYEQYF. Written as DNA, the CDR3 is TGTGCCAGCAGTTACTGGCAGGGATCCTACGAGCAGTACTTC.

This chain links TRBV29-1 with TRBJ2-4; tentative D call: TRBD2 (5 bases). The germline CDR1 and CDR2 sequences are SQVTM and ANQGSEA. The CDR3 is 16 amino acids. Trimming pared 5 bases from V and 0 bases from J, leaving 17 bases between. The CDR3 nucleotides read TGCAGCGTTCGGATGGAGGAGGTACTAGCCAAAAACATTCAGTACTTC. Encoded protein: CSVRMEEVLAKNIQYF.

The V gene is TRBV10-3, the J gene TRBJ2-7; D is undetermined. The germline V gene encodes CDR1 ENHRY and CDR2 SYGVKD. The V end was cut by 6 bases, the J end by 3 bases, with 6 bases between. This CDR3 has 11 amino acids. The CDR3 reads CAISPGYEQYF. The CDR3 DNA reads as TGTGCCATCAGCCCGGGCTACGAGCAGTACTTC.

This clone was detected only once. The chain carries TRBV30 and TRBJ1-4; 8 positions agree with TRBD1. The CDR3 length is 13 residues. Looked up from germline, CDR1 is GTSNPN and CDR2 is SVGIG (reference sequence). V shed 3 bases, J shed 14 bases, and the junction held 11 bases outside the gene matches. The CDR3 reads CAWRKNGQGPLFF. The DNA for the CDR3 is TGTGCCTGGAGAAAGAATGGACAGGGCCCCCTGTTTTTT.

V gene TRBV7-2 combines with J gene TRBJ1-3, with no clear D. The CDR3 has 13 residues. The V gene's germline CDR1 is SGHTA and CDR2 FQGNSA. V lost 2 bases and J 4 bases, leaving 6 bases between the germline ends. The CDR3 region has the DNA TGTGCCAGCAGCTTAATCAGAGGAAACACCATATATTTT. Protein sequence: CASSLIRGNTIYF.

The chain employs TRBV5-1 and TRBJ1-2, with D perhaps matching TRBD1 (6 bases). V dropped 2 bases and J dropped 3 bases, with 14 bases sitting between them. Germline assignment: CDR1 SGHRS and CDR2 YFSETQ. CDR3 length: 15 amino acids. DNA for the CDR3: TGCGCCAGCAGCTTTGGGGGGGCGACGGACTATGGCTACACCTTC. This codes for CASSFGGATDYGYTF.

V gene TRBV14 combines with J gene TRBJ1-1, with 7 bases matching TRBD1. The CDR3 loop spans 16 amino acids. Germline V gene sequence: CDR1 SGHDN, CDR2 FVKESK. The V and J ends lost 0 bases and 4 bases, in that order; junction bases with no gene match: 8. The chain's CDR3 is CASSQDSTGARTEAFF. As DNA, the CDR3 is TGTGCCAGCAGCCAAGATTCAACAGGGGCGCGCACTGAAGCTTTCTTT.

J is TRBJ1-1 and V is TRBV27, with no clear D. The germline V and J ends were trimmed by 3 bases and 11 bases, with 19 bases remaining between them. From germline, CDR1 is MNHEY and CDR2 SMNVEV (reference sequence). The CDR3 totals 14 residues. CDR3 residues: CASSFFISGDEAFF. The CDR3 DNA follows: TGTGCCAGCAGTTTTTTCATTTCCGGAGACGAGGCTTTCTTT.